This T cell receptor (beta chain) was sequenced in a study of early T cells in non-severe SARS-CoV-2 infection. Study background: Bulk RNA from unsorted whole blood was sequenced; chains were unpaired.

Unique molecular identifiers were added to individual cDNA molecules. TCRdb re-derived calls from the 5' RACE reads in MiXCR, one entry per CDR3 protein. The sample records more than 55,000 distinct CDR3 sequences, 13% being singletons. From germline, CDR1 is SGHVS and CDR2 FQNEAQ. CDR3 length: 14 residues. Deletions cut 5 bases from V and 1 base from J, with 10 bases between. Study results and limitations: Comparison of clonotypes with VDJdb favored anti-spike CD8 responses while missing private and CD4 specificities.

This clonotype was seen a few times. Antigen: not known. The clonotype was recovered from an adult who was a healthcare worker with PCR-confirmed SARS-CoV-2 infection or an uninfected control (not recorded which). The source material was whole blood. This rearrangement joins TRBV7-8 to TRBJ2-3; a possible D gene is TRBD1 (6 bases). The CDR3 nucleotides read TGTGCCAGCAGCCGATCAGGGGGCACAGATACGCAGTATTTT. This sequence encodes CASSRSGGTDTQYF.